Presented here are 14 T cell receptor beta chains from one specimen sequenced in a study of STAT3 mutations in large granular lymphocyte leukemia. Study conclusions and caveats: In T-cell large granular lymphocyte leukemia, about half of patients showed multiple immunodominant subclonotypes.

Using immunoSEQ multiplex PCR, the repertoire was profiled, and TCRdb retains in-frame clones only, with some absent. The sample shows about 10,000 clones, nearly 90% of them seen only once. Their specific antigens are unknown. Sequencing was performed on peripheral blood mononuclear cells. Every receptor here comes from a man aged 55-75 years with T-cell large granular lymphocyte leukemia. Some clones in this sample may be carry-over from other donors' samples.

In its sample, this clone was seen once. The chain employs TRBV7-2 and TRBJ2-2; D perhaps matches TRBD2 (5 bases). The CDR3 extends over 14 amino acids. Germline V gene data show CDR1 as SGHTA and CDR2 as FQGNSA. Trimming cost V 7 bases and J 5 bases, with 14 bases left between them. The CDR3 bases are TGTGCCAGCACTTTAGAGGGAAGAACCGGGGAGCTGTTTTTT. This translates into CASTLEGRTGELFF. Full variable domain (missing parts from reference TRBV7-2 and TRBJ2-2): GAGVSQSPSNKVTEKGKDVELRCDPISGHTALYWYRQSLGQGLEFLIYFQGNSAPDKSGLPSDRFSAERTGGSVSTLTIQRTQQEDSAVYLCASTLEGRTGELFFGEGSRLTVL.

This clone was seen once. V and J are TRBV9 and TRBJ2-2; the D gene is possibly TRBD2 (5 bases). Germline lookup yields CDR1 SGDLS and CDR2 YYNGEE. This CDR3 spans 17 amino acids. The V end was cut by 2 bases, the J end by 5 bases, with 19 bases between. For the CDR3, the DNA is TGTGCCAGCAGCGTGGCCCCACTAGGATCGGCTACCGGGGAGCTGTTTTTT. Protein product: CASSVAPLGSATGELFF.

The rearrangement links TRBV7-9 to TRBJ2-1; 14 bases map to TRBD2. After removal of 7 bases from V and 7 bases from J, the junction contained 15 bases not matched to a gene. CDR1 is SEHNR and CDR2 is FQNEAQ in the germline V gene (reference sequence). CDR3 size: 18 residues. Here the CDR3 DNA reads TGTGCCAGCACCACACCTAAACCGGGACTAGCGGGAGTAAATGAGCAGTTCTTC. This translates into CASTTPKPGLAGVNEQFF.

The V gene is TRBV18, the J gene TRBJ1-3; 12 nucleotides align to TRBD1. V lost 3 bases, J lost 5 bases, and 11 bases stayed unmatched. The CDR3 runs 18 residues. Germline-derived CDR1 and CDR2 are KGHSH and LQKENI. CDR3 nucleotides: TGTGCCAGCTCACCCACCTGGCGGGACAGGGGGCGCAGAAACACCATATATTTT. Residues: CASSPTWRDRGRRNTIYF.

This clone has a single count. The rearrangement links TRBV10-3 to TRBJ2-7; TRBD1 matches 8 bases. The CDR3 totals 16 residues. The trim removed 3 bases at V and 3 bases at J, leaving 10 bases unmatched. The germline V gene has CDR1 ENHRY and CDR2 SYGVKD. CDR3 DNA: TGTGCCATCAGTGACGAGGACAGGGTCGAGGTCTACGAGCAGTACTTC. This codes for CAISDEDRVEVYEQYF.

This chain uses TRBV12-5 with TRBJ1-5; TRBD1 aligns across 8 bases. The CDR3 loop spans 14 amino acids. V lost 6 bases to trimming and J lost 7 bases; unmatched junction nucleotides: 8. Germline V lookup: CDR1 LGHNT, CDR2 FRNRAP. The CDR3 DNA sequence: TGTGCTAGTGGCGCCCCGGACAGGGCACAGCCCCAGCATTTT. This translates into CASGAPDRAQPQHF.

The chain couples TRBV4-2 to TRBJ1-5, with 7 bases matching TRBD1. V was pared by 4 bases and J by 6 bases, with 9 bases of the junction left unmatched. Germline loops: CDR1 LGHNA, CDR2 YNFKEQ. The CDR3 totals 15 residues. DNA of the CDR3: TGTGCCAGCAGCCGAGAGGACAGGAGTAGTCAGCCCCAGCATTTT. This gives the protein CASSREDRSSQPQHF.

V gene TRBV5-1 combines with J gene TRBJ2-5; the D gene is possibly TRBD1 (5 bases). Trimming stripped 7 bases from V and 2 bases from J, with 18 bases between. CDR1 is SGHRS, CDR2 YFSETQ, per germline. The CDR3 has 15 residues. The CDR3 region has the DNA TGCGCCAGCTACCAGAGCAGGGTGGAACAAGAGACCCAGTACTTC. It is translated as CASYQSRVEQETQYF.

J is TRBJ1-5 and V is TRBV18, with D possibly TRBD1 on 5 matching bases. The V gene lost 3 bases and the J gene lost 4 bases, with 10 bases spanning the gap. This CDR3 is 14 amino acids long. Germline loops: CDR1 KGHSH, CDR2 LQKENI. CDR3 nucleotide sequence: TGTGCCAGCTCACCGGTGGCAGGGAATCAGCCCCAGCATTTT. This gives the protein CASSPVAGNQPQHF.

J is TRBJ2-3 and V is TRBV2; 8 bases align to TRBD2. From germline, CDR1 is SNHLY and CDR2 FYNNEI. The J segment lost 0 bases and the V segment lost 4 bases, leaving 9 bases of the junction unmatched. The CDR3 covers 17 residues. CDR3 sequence reads: CASSGFFGRGSTDTQYF. For the CDR3, the DNA is TGTGCCAGCAGTGGCTTCTTCGGGAGGGGTAGCACAGATACGCAGTATTTT.

The chain links TRBV7-2 to TRBJ2-7; TRBD1 agrees at 9 bases. J gave up 4 bases and V 5 bases, and 6 bases lay outside the gene matches. Germline-derived CDR1 and CDR2 are SGHTA and FQGNSA. The CDR3 runs 14 residues. The chain's CDR3 is CASSVGTGYYEQYF. The CDR3 nucleotides are TGTGCCAGCAGCGTCGGGACAGGGTATTACGAGCAGTACTTC.

The chain recombines TRBV25-1 with TRBJ2-5; 7 bases are a match to TRBD2. The germline gives CDR1 MGHDK, CDR2 SYGVNS. With 6 bases clipped from V and 4 bases from J, the junction kept 11 bases outside the gene matches. The CDR3 has 15 amino acids. The DNA for the CDR3 is TGTGCCAGCAGCCTGACTAGCATTCTAATAGAGACCCAGTACTTC. Translation: CASSLTSILIETQYF.

The chain uses TRBV28 and TRBJ1-2; maybe TRBD1 (5 bases). V lost 0 bases to trimming and J lost 0 bases, with 8 bases between them. The CDR3 runs 15 residues. Per the germline V gene, CDR1 is MDHEN and CDR2 is SYDVKM. The CDR3 DNA reads as TGTGCCAGCAGTTTATGGACAGATACTAACTATGGCTACACCTTC. Translating it yields CASSLWTDTNYGYTF.

The V gene is TRBV4-3, the J gene TRBJ2-2, with D tentatively TRBD2 (6 bases). From germline, CDR1 is LGHNA and CDR2 YSLEER. The CDR3 consists of 16 residues. Trimming took off 0 bases at V and 4 bases at J, with 12 bases between the two ends. In DNA form, the CDR3 reads TGCGCCAGCAGCCAAGATGGCCTAGCGCCCACCGGGGAGCTGTTTTTT. Translation gives CASSQDGLAPTGELFF.